The clone carrying this T cell receptor (beta chain) was seen a handful of times. Its antigen remains unidentified. The study ran the assay at deep level. Sequencing was performed with immunoSEQ multiplex PCR; in TCRdb, only in-frame clones are kept and a portion is missing. The data hold roughly 700,000 clones, with roughly 70% observed a single time. The sample comes from a study of shared clonotypes between healthy human individuals. Study-wide background: Three CD4 naive, three CD4 memory, two CD8 naive and one CD8 memory plate were used per donor. Overall study results and limits: With few donors, the genetic and exposure-history diversity represented was limited.

All donors were Caucasian adults living in Nashville, Tennessee. Germline-derived CDR1 and CDR2 are MDHEN and SYDVKM. V dropped 5 bases and J dropped 4 bases, with 21 bases sitting between them. The CDR3 runs 16 residues. This clonotype was sampled from a woman aged 25 to 39 in good health. The sequencing sample was made of memory CD4+ T cells sorted from blood. Subset indicated: CD45RA-negative fraction. The V gene is TRBV28, the J gene TRBJ2-7; D tentatively fits TRBD1 or TRBD2 (6 bases each). CDR3 DNA: TGTGCCAGCAGTCCCCTTTCCCGGGGGCGCGGGTACGAGCAGTACTTC. Amino acids: CASSPLSRGRGYEQYF.